Listed below are T cell receptor beta chains from one sample, sequenced in a study of T-cell reconstitution after alpha-beta-depleted transplantation in children. TCRdb re-analysed the PCR reads in MiXCR, keeping a single row per CDR3 protein. In the table there are roughly 500,000 distinct CDR3 sequences, around 13% of which are singletons. The input for sequencing was PBMCs from the stem cell graft donor, taken from the stem cell graft. The origin of the receptors is a human donor who donated a stem cell graft to a child with combined immunodeficiency. The CDR3 runs from the conserved cysteine through the conserved F or W. Each record gives: CDR3 protein, CDR3 DNA, J gene, V gene, D gene, clone size. A D gene is named only where the DNA matches it firmly. Clone size is stated in some rows and not others, as once, few, many or a class when expanded.

CDR3: CASSSGTGQKQYF
DNA: TGTGCCAGCAGCTCCGGGACAGGTCAGAAGCAGTACTTC
J: TRBJ2-7
V: TRBV7-2
D: TRBD1
size: few

CDR3: CASSQGLAGGNYEQYF
DNA: TGCGCCAGCAGCCAAGGGCTAGCGGGGGGGAATTACGAGCAGTACTTC
J: TRBJ2-7
V: TRBV4-3
D: TRBD2
size: few

CDR3: CASSQDSNGDTDTQYF
DNA: TGTGCCAGCAGCCAAGATAGTAACGGGGACACAGATACGCAGTATTTT
J: TRBJ2-3
V: TRBV4-2
D: -
size: many

CDR3: CASRDRGWAFF
DNA: TGTGCCAGCAGAGACAGGGGGTGGGCGTTCTTC
J: TRBJ2-1
V: TRBV6-6
D: TRBD1
size: -

CDR3: CASSVQRQETQYF
DNA: TGCGCCAGCAGCGTACAGAGACAAGAGACCCAGTACTTC
J: TRBJ2-5
V: TRBV5-1
D: -
size: -

CDR3: CASRGGFTEAFF
DNA: TGTGCCAGCAGGGGAGGGTTCACTGAAGCTTTCTTT
J: TRBJ1-1
V: TRBV27
D: -
size: -

CDR3: CATSRAKRGATDTQYF
DNA: TGTGCCACCAGCAGAGCCAAGCGGGGGGCCACAGATACGCAGTATTTT
J: TRBJ2-3
V: TRBV15
D: TRBD2
size: -

CDR3: CASSTGLAELAKNIQYF
DNA: TGTGCCAGCAGTACCGGACTAGCGGAGCTAGCCAAAAACATTCAGTACTTC
J: TRBJ2-4
V: TRBV14
D: TRBD2
size: -

CDR3: CASSQGEGQGASETQYF
DNA: TGTGCCAGCAGCCAAGGGGAGGGACAGGGGGCTTCAGAGACCCAGTACTTC
J: TRBJ2-5
V: TRBV4-2
D: TRBD1
size: few

CDR3: CSAEHGEGNTIYF
DNA: TGCAGTGCCGAACACGGAGAGGGAAACACCATATATTTT
J: TRBJ1-3
V: TRBV20-1
D: -
size: few

CDR3: CASSEQTGSGDEQFF
DNA: TGTGCCAGCAGTGAGCAGACAGGATCCGGAGATGAGCAGTTCTTC
J: TRBJ2-1
V: TRBV6-4
D: -
size: many

CDR3: CASSRTGFLETQYF
DNA: TGTGCCAGCAGCCGCACAGGGTTTTTAGAGACCCAGTACTTC
J: TRBJ2-5
V: TRBV6-1
D: -
size: -

CDR3: CASSPSTSGNEQFF
DNA: TGTGCCAGCAGCCCTTCGACTAGCGGGAATGAGCAGTTCTTC
J: TRBJ2-1
V: TRBV3-1
D: TRBD2
size: -

CDR3: CASSRQNPSNTGELFF
DNA: TGTGCCAGCAGCCGACAGAATCCATCGAACACCGGGGAGCTGTTTTTT
J: TRBJ2-2
V: TRBV12-3/TRBV12-4
D: -
size: -

CDR3: CASSRNNRNYNEQFF
DNA: TGTGCCAGCAGCCGGAATAACAGGAATTACAATGAGCAGTTCTTC
J: TRBJ2-1
V: TRBV13
D: -
size: -

CDR3: CASSDGRDPYNEQFF
DNA: TGTGCCAGCAGTGATGGGAGGGATCCCTACAATGAGCAGTTCTTC
J: TRBJ2-1
V: TRBV25-1
D: TRBD2
size: -

CDR3: CASSLVAGGFDEQFF
DNA: TGTGCCAGCAGCCTAGTAGCGGGAGGCTTCGATGAGCAGTTCTTC
J: TRBJ2-1
V: TRBV7-2
D: TRBD2
size: many

CDR3: CASSQDLGIRSYEQYF
DNA: TGTGCCAGCAGCCAAGATCTGGGAATTAGGTCCTACGAGCAGTACTTC
J: TRBJ2-7
V: TRBV4-2
D: -
size: many

CDR3: CAWTAGTGDGYTF
DNA: TGTGCCTGGACGGCTGGTACAGGGGATGGCTACACCTTC
J: TRBJ1-2
V: TRBV30
D: TRBD1
size: -

CDR3: CASSLRPGLAGWHEQFF
DNA: TGTGCCAGCAGCCTTAGGCCGGGACTAGCGGGGTGGCATGAGCAGTTCTTC
J: TRBJ2-1
V: TRBV3-1
D: TRBD2
size: many